Below, 11 T cell receptor beta chains from the same sample are listed, as sequenced in a study of T cell changes during pregnancy in multiple sclerosis (dated by TCRdb to the late 2010s). Library preparation was by the immunoSEQ multiplex PCR assay. Entries here come from immuneACCESS through TCRdb and include only in-frame sequences with V and J called. Some clones fail to appear in such tables; in the studies checked, an unresolved V gene covers under half of the shortfall, and the cause of the remainder is unknown. This sample comprises tens of thousands of clones, approximately 93% of them detected only once. The top ten constitute under 3% of the sample. This sample comprised peripheral blood, obtained in the second trimester of pregnancy. Receptors were obtained from a female donor with multiple sclerosis, enrolled in a pregnancy study.

The rearrangement uses TRBV25-1 and TRBJ2-7; no firm D call. Germline loops: CDR1 MGHDK, CDR2 SYGVNS. Between the trimmed V and J ends, which lost 4 bases and 6 bases, there was a span of 10 bases. This CDR3 contains 12 residues. The CDR3 coding sequence is TGTGCCAGCAGTGGGAGTCTAGTCGAGCAGTACTTC. This encodes CASSGSLVEQYF.

This chain connects TRBV5-6 to TRBJ2-2, with 7 bases lining up with TRBD1. CDR3 length: 15 amino acids. Germline loops: CDR1 SGHDT, CDR2 YYEEEE. The trim removed 6 bases at V and 3 bases at J, leaving 8 bases unmatched. The CDR3 here is CASTGQEVYTGELFF. As DNA, the CDR3 is TGTGCCAGCACCGGACAGGAGGTTTACACCGGGGAGCTGTTTTTT.

The V call is TRBV27, the J call TRBJ2-7; possible D gene TRBD2, 6 bases. The CDR3 is made up of 14 amino acids. The germline V and J ends were trimmed by 3 bases and 2 bases, with 11 bases remaining between them. Germline V lookup: CDR1 MNHEY, CDR2 SMNVEV (reference sequence). CDR3 in DNA: TGTGCCAGCAGTTTTAGGAGGGACGCCTACGAGCAGTACTTC. This gives the protein CASSFRRDAYEQYF.

The J gene is TRBJ2-1, the V gene TRBV5-1; TRBD1 agrees at 9 bases. The CDR3 contains 15 residues. J was trimmed by 4 bases and V by 2 bases; bases with no gene match: 4. CDR1 and CDR2 (germline): SGHRS, YFSETQ. CDR3 in DNA: TGCGCCAGCAGCTTTCCGGGACAGGGTTACAATGAGCAGTTCTTC. Residues: CASSFPGQGYNEQFF.

V and J are TRBV6-1 and TRBJ2-3, with a tentative D call TRBD2 (5 bases). The germline V gene encodes CDR1 MNHNS and CDR2 SASEGT. The CDR3 contains 15 residues. V lost 4 bases to trimming and J lost 3 bases, with 14 bases between them. As DNA, the CDR3 is TGTGCCAGCAGTGCCCTTCCCGGGAATACAGATACGCAGTATTTT. Amino acid sequence: CASSALPGNTDTQYF.

J is TRBJ1-1 and V is TRBV11-2, with D hard to call. The ends were cut back, 6 bases at V and 5 bases at J, with 13 bases in the middle. The CDR3 is made up of 13 amino acids. CDR1 and CDR2 from the germline V gene are SGHAT and FQNNGV. The CDR3 loop reads CASRSTLRTEAFF. DNA of the CDR3: TGTGCCAGCAGGTCGACCCTGAGGACTGAAGCTTTCTTT.

The chain recombines TRBV6-5 with TRBJ1-5, with 8 positions matching TRBD1. The junction had 4 bases not matched to a gene; V was cut back by 0 bases and J by 6 bases. CDR1 MNHEY and CDR2 SVGAGI come from the germline V gene. This CDR3 contains 15 residues. CDR3: CASSYSRTGFQPQHF. The CDR3 bases are TGTGCCAGCAGTTACTCGAGGACAGGGTTTCAGCCCCAGCATTTT.

This clone was found a few times. The J gene is TRBJ1-1, the V gene TRBV6-5; D is perhaps TRBD1 (5 bases). The CDR3 has 13 residues. The V gene lost 2 bases and the J gene lost 8 bases, with 12 bases spanning the gap. The germline V gene encodes CDR1 MNHEY and CDR2 SVGAGI. CDR3 protein: CASSYRQTGEAFF. The DNA of the CDR3 is TGTGCCAGCAGTTACCGACAGACCGGGGAAGCTTTCTTT.

The chain is built from TRBV4-1 and TRBJ2-3; tentatively, D is TRBD1 (6 bases). The CDR3 is made up of 15 amino acids. Germline CDR1 and CDR2: MGHRA and YSYEKL. V lost 0 bases, J lost 4 bases, and 11 bases lay in between. The CDR3 loop reads CASSQETGTSDTQYF. CDR3 bases: TGCGCCAGCAGCCAAGAAACAGGGACATCAGATACGCAGTATTTT.

This clone has only one observation. This chain connects TRBV4-1 to TRBJ2-1; 9 bases are shared with TRBD2. V dropped 0 bases and J dropped 7; count of bases not matched to a gene: 7. CDR3 length equals 16 residues. Germline V CDR1 and CDR2: MGHRA, YSYEKL. The CDR3 spells CASSQEVAGGRNEQFF. For the CDR3, the DNA is TGCGCCAGCAGCCAAGAAGTCGCGGGGGGGCGGAATGAGCAGTTCTTC.

V usage is TRBV27 and J usage is TRBJ1-6, with 7 bases lining up with TRBD1. Unmatched junction bases numbered 13, after V lost 4 bases and J lost 13 bases. Germline CDR1 MNHEY, CDR2 SMNVEV (reference sequence). The length of the CDR3 is 15 residues. Here the CDR3 DNA reads TGTGCCAGCAGTTACGACAGGGTGCCTCCGAGGCCCCTCCACTTT. As protein: CASSYDRVPPRPLHF.